This T cell receptor (beta chain) was sequenced during a study of cytomegalovirus exposure and HLA in healthy donors. General study points: As a later analysis showed, a missense DCLRE1C variant was linked to trimming of TCR beta V- and J-genes.

Notes on this clone: The antigen remains undetermined.

With 60 Vbeta and 13 Jbeta primers, the PCR was carried out. This table comes from immunoSEQ multiplex PCR, and its TCRdb copy is limited to in-frame clones, with some not included. Here the sample spans around 150,000 clones, approximately 85% being singletons. From germline, CDR1 is MNHNS and CDR2 SASEGT. Trimming removed 8 bases at V and 10 bases at J, with 12 bases between. The CDR3 covers 11 residues. Sequences were obtained from PBMCs. The source of this sequence is a man aged 18 to 30 in good health and CMV-seropositive. The chain joins TRBV6-1 to TRBJ2-1; the D is unclear. CDR3 amino acids: CASSPLREQFF. The CDR3 DNA is TGTGCCAGCTCGCCGTTGCGAGAGCAGTTCTTC.